This TCR beta chain emerged from a study of cytomegalovirus exposure and HLA in healthy donors. Study overall: Ancestry clustering placed around 81% of around 400 genotyped donors in the Caucasian-associated cluster.

V was cut by 2 bases and J by 6 bases, with 13 bases left in between. Germline loops: CDR1 SGHTA, CDR2 FQGTGA. The CDR3 is 14 amino acids. Both 60 Vbeta primers and 13 Jbeta primers went into the PCR. TCRdb's table, derived via immunoSEQ multiplex PCR, lists solely in-frame clones and lacks some. The sample includes 200,000 to 250,000 clones, around 80% seen only once; the top ten take approximately 2.8%. This receptor was identified in a young man in good health and CMV-seronegative. The V call is TRBV7-3, the J call TRBJ1-1, with D unresolved. The specimen sequenced was PBMCs. In DNA, the CDR3 is TGTGCCAGCAGCTTATCGGGGTCCGGGGCTGAAGCTTTCTTT. Its translation: CASSLSGSGAEAFF.